The rows below give T cell receptor beta chains drawn from one sample of a study of blood T cell repertoires in COVID-19. Data came from immunoSEQ multiplex PCR; TCRdb stores just in-frame clones and leaves some out. This sample has around 69,000 clones, with 80% to 90% found just once. The specimen was peripheral blood. These TCRs come from a woman in her forties or fifties with active COVID-19. Each CDR3 is given with its conserved first and last residue. A D gene is named only where the DNA matches it firmly. Clone sizes are given selectively: once, few, many, or a class where the clone is expanded.

. | TRBJ1-1 | TRBV12-3/TRBV12-4 | . | TGTGCCAGCAGTCGGCAGGGAAACACTGAAGCTTTCTTT | CASSRQGNTEAFF
. | TRBJ1-2 | TRBV19 | TRBD1 | TGTGCCAGTAGTCCGTCCGGGACAGGGGGCTTGAGCTATGGCTACACCTTC | CASSPSGTGGLSYGYTF
. | TRBJ1-2 | TRBV6-5 | TRBD1 | TGTGCCAGCAGTAGCCGGGACAGGGTCTACGGCTACACCTTC | CASSSRDRVYGYTF
. | TRBJ2-7 | TRBV7-2 | . | TGTGCCAGCAGCTTAGAAGGGGCTGGCGGAGACCTCTACGAGCAGTACTTC | CASSLEGAGGDLYEQYF
. | TRBJ1-5 | TRBV27 | TRBD1 | TGTGCCAGCAGCTGGACAGGGCTTCAGCCCCAGCATTTT | CASSWTGLQPQHF
. | TRBJ2-7 | TRBV20-1 | TRBD2 | TGCAGTGCTAGTTGGCTAGCGGGACGCTACGAGCAGTACTTC | CSASWLAGRYEQYF
. | TRBJ1-2 | TRBV19 | TRBD1 | TGTGCCACCCGGGGACAGGTACGCTATGGCTACACCTTC | CATRGQVRYGYTF
. | TRBJ1-2 | TRBV6-1 | TRBD1 | TGTGCCAGCAGTGAAGGGGACAGGATTAACTATGGCTACACCTTC | CASSEGDRINYGYTF
. | TRBJ2-1 | TRBV19 | . | TGTGCCAGTATCGGGCGGGACTATGAGCAGTTCTTC | CASIGRDYEQFF
. | TRBJ2-7 | TRBV7-2 | TRBD1 | TGTGCCAGCAGCAAGGACAGGGTCGAGCAGTACTTC | CASSKDRVEQYF
. | TRBJ2-7 | TRBV7-9 | TRBD1 | TGTGCCAGCAGCTTAGTGGGACAGGGGAGACTAGGCGAGCAGTACTTC | CASSLVGQGRLGEQYF
. | TRBJ2-2 | TRBV29-1 | TRBD2 | TGCAGCGTTGGACTAGCAGTAAACACCGGGGAGCTGTTTTTT | CSVGLAVNTGELFF
. | TRBJ2-2 | TRBV4-1 | TRBD2 | TGCGCCAGCAGCCAGGACGGGGGGAGGAACGGGGAGCTGTTTTTT | CASSQDGGRNGELFF
. | TRBJ1-3 | TRBV5-1 | . | TGCGCCAGCAGCTTGGAATCTGGGGCGCTCGGAAACACCATATATTTT | CASSLESGALGNTIYF
. | TRBJ1-6 | TRBV28 | TRBD1 | TGTGCCAGCAAACCGGGACAGGACCTTTCACCCCTCCACTTT | CASKPGQDLSPLHF
. | TRBJ2-5 | TRBV2 | . | TGTGCCAGCAGGGCTCTGCCGGGGGAGACCCAGTACTTC | CASRALPGETQYF
once | TRBJ2-1 | TRBV5-4 | TRBD2 | TGTGCCAGCAGCGCCCCCGGGACTAGCGGGACGAATGAGCAGTTCTTC | CASSAPGTSGTNEQFF
. | TRBJ1-2 | TRBV30 | . | TGTGCCTGGTCTCGGGAGGGCACGTCGTACTATGGCTACACCTTC | CAWSREGTSYYGYTF
. | TRBJ2-2 | TRBV27 | TRBD2 | TGTGCCAGCAGTTTAAGGACTAGCGGAGGGGGCGGGGAGCTGTTTTTT | CASSLRTSGGGGELFF
medium-sized | TRBJ2-7 | TRBV4-2 | . | TGTGCCAGCAGCCAAAGGGCGGGTGGCTCCTACGAGCAGTACTTC | CASSQRAGGSYEQYF
few | TRBJ2-7 | TRBV30 | TRBD2 | TGTGCCTGGAGTGTTCGGGGACTAGCGGACTCCTACGAGCAGTACTTC | CAWSVRGLADSYEQYF
once | TRBJ2-5 | TRBV5-1 | . | TGCGCCAGCAGCTTTCTACTTCAAGAGACCCAGTACTTC | CASSFLLQETQYF
. | TRBJ2-7 | TRBV6-6 | . | TGTGCCAGCAGCCTGCCGGGGAGCTCCTACGAGCAGTACTTC | CASSLPGSSYEQYF
. | TRBJ1-2 | TRBV2 | . | TGTGCCAGCAGTGTCGGGGAGAACTATGGCTACACCTTC | CASSVGENYGYTF
. | TRBJ2-6 | TRBV4-1 | . | TGCGCCAGCAGCCAAGATCATCTAGCAGCAGGGGCCAACGTCCTGACTTTC | CASSQDHLAAGANVLTF
few | TRBJ1-5 | TRBV7-9 | . | TGTGCCAGCAGCTTAACCGGGTTTGGGTCCAATCAGCCCCAGCATTTT | CASSLTGFGSNQPQHF
. | TRBJ1-2 | TRBV2 | TRBD1 | TGTGCCAGCAGCGTACTAGGACAGGGACTTAACTATGGCTACACCTTC | CASSVLGQGLNYGYTF
few | TRBJ1-2 | TRBV30 | . | TGTGCCTGGAGTGTAACCCGGGGGAACTACACCTTC | CAWSVTRGNYTF
. | TRBJ1-1 | TRBV7-9 | . | TGTGCCAGCAGCTTAGTCGTAAAACAGGGTCTGAACACTGAAGCTTTCTTT | CASSLVVKQGLNTEAFF
. | TRBJ2-2 | TRBV7-3 | TRBD2 | TGTGCCAGCAGGGAACTAGCGGGGGCCGGGGAGCTGTTTTTT | CASRELAGAGELFF
. | TRBJ2-5 | TRBV21-1 | . | TGTGCCAGCAGCCTCCGGACTAGCGGGAGGTTCCAAGAGACCCAGTACTTC | CASSLRTSGRFQETQYF
. | TRBJ1-2 | TRBV18 | . | TGTGCCAGCTCACCTTCCGACTATGGCTACACCTTC | CASSPSDYGYTF
. | TRBJ2-1 | TRBV9 | . | TGTGCCAGCGGAGTTTACAATGAGCAGTTCTTC | CASGVYNEQFF
. | TRBJ1-4 | TRBV5-6 | . | TGTGCCAGCAGCGAGAGACATGCAACTAATGAAAAACTGTTTTTT | CASSERHATNEKLFF
. | TRBJ2-7 | TRBV27 | TRBD1 | TGTGCCAGCAGTCTCGGACAGGGACCCTACGAGCAGTACTTC | CASSLGQGPYEQYF
. | TRBJ2-1 | TRBV5-6 | TRBD1 | TGTGCCAGCAGCACGACAGGGGGCCAGTTCTTC | CASSTTGGQFF
. | TRBJ2-3 | TRBV11-2 | TRBD2 | TGTGCCAGCAGCCCAAGGGTGGCGGGAGCCACAGATACGCAGTATTTT | CASSPRVAGATDTQYF
. | TRBJ2-1 | TRBV19 | TRBD2 | TGTGCCAGTAGTAGGACTAGCGGGAGGGTAGGATACAATGAGCAGTTCTTC | CASSRTSGRVGYNEQFF
. | TRBJ1-2 | TRBV7-8 | . | TGTGCCAGCAGCTTAGGGACAGAAAACTATGGCTACACCTTC | CASSLGTENYGYTF
few | TRBJ2-7 | TRBV18 | . | TGTGCCAGCTCACCAGAGGCTGACGAGCAGTACTTC | CASSPEADEQYF
. | TRBJ1-4 | TRBV28 | TRBD1 | TGTGCCAGCAGTGGACAGGGAGCGAATGGGAAACTGTTTTTT | CASSGQGANGKLFF
. | TRBJ1-5 | TRBV6-6 | . | TGTGCCAGCAGTTCTACAGTTAGCAATCAGCCCCAGCATTTT | CASSSTVSNQPQHF
few | TRBJ2-1 | TRBV3-1/TRBV3-2 | TRBD2 | TGTGCCAGCAGCCAAGGACGGTGGGGGAGGGACAATGAGCAGTTCTTC | CASSQGRWGRDNEQFF
once | TRBJ2-3 | TRBV9 | TRBD1 | TGTGCCAGCAGCGTAGCTACAGGGGCGAATACGCAGTATTTT | CASSVATGANTQYF
once | TRBJ1-5 | TRBV27 | . | TGTGCCAGCAGTTTCCAGGGGTATAGCAATCAGCCCCAGCATTTT | CASSFQGYSNQPQHF
once | TRBJ2-7 | TRBV6-5 | TRBD1 | TGTGCCAGCAGGAAGACCACAGGGGATTTGTACTTC | CASRKTTGDLYF
. | TRBJ2-7 | TRBV6-5 | TRBD1 | TGTGCCAGCAGTCCGGACAGGGCCTCCTACGAGCAGTACTTC | CASSPDRASYEQYF
. | TRBJ2-7 | TRBV6-5 | TRBD2 | TGTGCCAGCAGAGACGGACTAGGGGAGCAGTACTTC | CASRDGLGEQYF
. | TRBJ1-3 | TRBV28 | . | TGTGCCAGCAGTTTATTAGCAGGGGCCGACGGGAGGGGCACCATATATTTT | CASSLLAGADGRGTIYF
. | TRBJ2-1 | TRBV7-8 | TRBD1 | TGTGCCAGCAGCTCTTTACGGGACAGGGGGTCGAATGAGCAGTTCTTC | CASSSLRDRGSNEQFF
few | TRBJ2-7 | TRBV9 | . | TGTGCCAGCAGCGTAGACCCCACGGGAGTTTCCTACGAGCAGTACTTC | CASSVDPTGVSYEQYF
few | TRBJ2-7 | TRBV9 | . | TGTGCCAGCAGCGCAGGATACGAGCAGTACTTC | CASSAGYEQYF
. | TRBJ1-2 | TRBV18 | . | TGTGCCAGCTCACCACCGTCGTATGGGGCACACGGCTACACCTTC | CASSPPSYGAHGYTF
. | TRBJ2-1 | TRBV7-9 | TRBD2 | TGTGCCAGCAGAGCGGGAGCTTCCTACAATGAGCAGTTCTTC | CASRAGASYNEQFF
. | TRBJ2-6 | TRBV6-5 | . | TGTGCCAGCAGCTTAGCTGGGGCCAACGTCCTGACTTTC | CASSLAGANVLTF
. | TRBJ2-1 | TRBV11-3 | TRBD2 | TGTGCCAGCAGCTTAGGAGCGGGAGCTCTGGATGAGCAGTTCTTC | CASSLGAGALDEQFF
. | TRBJ2-3 | TRBV3-1/TRBV3-2 | . | TGTGCCAGCAGCCAAAATGGAGGGTCGGCAGATACGCAGTATTTT | CASSQNGGSADTQYF
. | TRBJ1-2 | TRBV5-6 | TRBD1 | TGTGCCAGCAGCCCCGGTGGGACAGTCTATGGCTACACCTTC | CASSPGGTVYGYTF
. | TRBJ1-1 | TRBV2 | TRBD1 | TGTGCCAGCAGTTTAGACAGGGGGAACACTGAAGCTTTCTTT | CASSLDRGNTEAFF